What follows are 21 T cell receptor beta chains derived from one specimen sequenced in a study of CD8+ T cells in alopecia areata. As for treatment: oral pan-JAK inhibitor, 5-10 mg twice daily. Following extraction, RNA underwent reverse transcription to cDNA, which served as the sequencing template. The table came from immunoSEQ multiplex PCR; TCRdb's copy has only in-frame clones and leaves some out. The data contain some 170,000 clones, less than 75% of them singletons. The material was CD4+ T cells sorted from blood, obtained between weeks 55 and 65, from a patient treated with tofacitinib. The origin of the receptors is a human donor with alopecia areata.

This CDR3 is CASSLRGGPRSPLHF. CDR3 bases: TGTGCCAGCAGCTTAAGGGGGGGCCCCAGGTCACCCCTCCACTTT. This sequence joins TRBV7-9 and TRBJ1-6; D is perhaps TRBD1 (6 bases). V was shortened by 2 bases and J by 10 bases, with 15 bases between the two germline ends. Germline lookup yields CDR1 SEHNR and CDR2 FQNEAQ (reference sequence). The CDR3 loop spans 15 amino acids. The full variable domain, with the rest looked up from reference TRBV7-9 and TRBJ1-6, is DTGVSQNPRHKITKRGQNVTFRCDPISEHNRLYWYRQTLGQGPEFLTYFQNEAQLEKSRLLSDRFSAERPKGSFSTLEIQRTEQGDSAMYLCASSLRGGPRSPLHFGNGTRLTVT.

This clone was recorded a few times. The rearrangement uses TRBV30 and TRBJ1-2, with D hard to call. The V gene's germline CDR1 is GTSNPN and CDR2 SVGIG (reference sequence). The CDR3 length is 11 residues. CDR3 bases: TGTGTGAGAGGCCGGGGTATCGGCTACACCTTC. It encodes CVRGRGIGYTF.

A single count supports this clone. This sequence joins TRBV28 and TRBJ2-7; no definite D call. The CDR3 contains 12 residues. Looked up from germline, CDR1 is MDHEN and CDR2 is SYDVKM. The V end lost 6 bases, the J end lost 5 bases, and 11 bases lay between the germline ends. The CDR3 DNA is TGTGCCAGCAGCCCTCGGCTCAACGAGCAGTACTTC. This sequence encodes CASSPRLNEQYF.

The chain uses TRBV7-2 and TRBJ2-5; 10 bases agree with TRBD2. The trim removed 3 bases at V and 1 base at J, leaving 2 bases unmatched. The germline gives CDR1 SGHTA, CDR2 FQGNSA. The CDR3 is made up of 15 amino acids. The CDR3 coding sequence is TGTGCCAGCAGCTTTCAGCGGGGGGGCCAAGAGACCCAGTACTTC. It translates to CASSFQRGGQETQYF.

The rearrangement links TRBV7-2 to TRBJ2-3; D is perhaps TRBD1 or TRBD2 (6 bases each). CDR1 is SGHTA and CDR2 is FQGNSA in the germline V gene. The CDR3 has 13 amino acids. V gave up 2 bases and J gave up 4 bases, with 7 bases separating them. CDR3: CASSLRGADTQYF. In nucleotides, the CDR3 is TGTGCCAGCAGCTTAAGGGGGGCAGATACGCAGTATTTT.

J is TRBJ2-7 and V is TRBV5-1; D is undetermined. Germline V lookup: CDR1 SGHRS, CDR2 YFSETQ. Trimming cost V 1 base and J 2 bases, with 10 bases left between them. This CDR3 has 14 residues. CDR3 sequence (DNA): TGCGCCAGCAGCTTGAACGGCCAACCCTACGAGCAGTACTTC. Encoded protein: CASSLNGQPYEQYF.

This clone was seen repeatedly, ten times or more. The V call is TRBV19, the J call TRBJ1-5; TRBD1 agrees at 8 bases. Germline trimming cut 5 bases from V and 6 bases from J; bases unmatched to any gene: 9. The CDR3 is 15 amino acids. The germline V gene encodes CDR1 LNHDA and CDR2 SQIVND (reference sequence). Written as DNA, the CDR3 is TGTGCCAGTAGTCCCGGACAGGGTAGGACTCAGCCCCAGCATTTT. Encoded protein: CASSPGQGRTQPQHF.

The chain combines TRBV6-5 with TRBJ1-6; D gene ambiguous. V lost 1 base, J lost 9 bases, and 10 bases lay in between. Germline V gene data show CDR1 as MNHEY and CDR2 as SVGAGI. The CDR3 sequence is 14 residues long. The CDR3 loop reads CASSYYPTVSPLHF. For the CDR3, the DNA is TGTGCCAGCAGTTACTATCCCACCGTTTCACCCCTCCACTTT.

This clone was seen only a few times. The rearrangement uses TRBV7-2 and TRBJ2-5; 8 bases line up with TRBD2. Germline V gene data show CDR1 as SGHTA and CDR2 as FQGNSA. Trimming removed 5 bases from V and 4 bases from J; junction bases left unmatched: 6. This CDR3 spans 14 amino acids. CDR3 in amino acids: CASSLRGGSETQYF. For the CDR3, the DNA is TGTGCCAGCAGCCTTCGGGGGGGGTCAGAGACCCAGTACTTC.

V is TRBV12-5 and J is TRBJ2-1; 13 nucleotides agree with TRBD2. Per the germline V gene, CDR1 is LGHNT and CDR2 is FRNRAP. The CDR3 is 16 amino acids. After removal of 4 bases from V and 5 bases from J, the junction contained 5 bases not matched to a gene. The CDR3 DNA follows: TGTGCTAGTGGTTCACTAGCGGGGGGGCCGGACAATGAGCAGTTCTTC. Translating it yields CASGSLAGGPDNEQFF.

The chain combines TRBV7-9 with TRBJ1-6; D remains unclear. The CDR3 length is 15 residues. The V gene's germline CDR1 is SEHNR and CDR2 FQNEAQ (reference sequence). V shed 6 bases and J shed 9 bases, with 18 bases lying between them. CDR3 nucleotide sequence: TGTGCCAGCAGGAGTAATCGGGAAGCGGGTTCACCCCTCCACTTT. This codes for CASRSNREAGSPLHF.

The J gene is TRBJ2-7, the V gene TRBV4-1, with 10 bases that match TRBD2. The CDR3 is made up of 15 amino acids. Germline CDR1 reads MGHRA; CDR2 reads YSYEKL. V lost 3 bases, J lost 1 base, and 3 bases stayed unmatched. The CDR3 DNA reads as TGCGCCAGCAGCCACCCAGCGGGGGGGTCCTACGAGCAGTACTTC. This encodes CASSHPAGGSYEQYF.

This chain connects TRBV27 to TRBJ2-6; TRBD2 might be the D (5 bases). The V and J ends lost 5 bases and 1 base respectively, with 9 bases between them. The CDR3 is 15 amino acids. From germline, CDR1 is MNHEY and CDR2 SMNVEV (reference sequence). The CDR3 loop is CASSPGGSGANVLTF. In nucleotides, the CDR3 is TGTGCCAGCAGTCCCGGAGGTTCTGGGGCCAACGTCCTGACTTTC.

The gene calls are TRBV18 and TRBJ1-2; possible D gene TRBD1, 5 bases. The germline CDR1 and CDR2 sequences are KGHSH and LQKENI. This CDR3 is built from 15 residues. The V and J ends lost 2 bases and 2 bases respectively, with 12 bases between them. The CDR3 protein is CASSPDGSGNYGYTF. The CDR3 DNA follows: TGTGCCAGCTCACCAGACGGCTCAGGGAACTATGGCTACACCTTC.

The sample holds a few counts of this clone. The J gene is TRBJ2-5, the V gene TRBV6-5; TRBD1 is a possible D gene (5 bases). Deletions cut 3 bases from V and 4 bases from J, with 9 bases between. There are 13 residues in the CDR3. CDR1 MNHEY and CDR2 SVGAGI come from the germline V gene. For the CDR3, the DNA is TGTGCCAGCAGTTATTCTGGGGCAGAGACCCAGTACTTC. Its translation: CASSYSGAETQYF.

V usage is TRBV19 and J usage is TRBJ2-7, with a weak D call TRBD1 (5 bases). The CDR3 is 13 amino acids. The V gene lost 3 bases and the J gene lost 3 bases, with 9 bases spanning the gap. Germline CDR1 and CDR2: LNHDA and SQIVND (reference sequence). The CDR3 sequence: CASSIPGNYEQYF. The CDR3, as DNA: TGTGCCAGTAGTATCCCAGGGAACTACGAGCAGTACTTC. Using reference TRBV19 and TRBJ2-7 for the parts outside the CDR3, the full variable domain is DGGITQSPKYLFRKEGQNVTLSCEQNLNHDAMYWYRQDPGQGLRLIYYSQIVNDFQKGDIAEGYSVSREKKESFPLTVTSAQKNPTAFYLCASSIPGNYEQYFGPGTRLTVT.

The chain recombines TRBV19 with TRBJ2-3; weak D call: TRBD2 (6 bases). The length of the CDR3 is 14 residues. Germline values: CDR1 LNHDA, CDR2 SQIVND (reference sequence). V was cut by 3 bases and J by 6 bases, with 13 bases left in between. The CDR3 DNA reads as TGTGCCAGTAGTATGAGCGGCGGGGTGGATACGCAGTATTTT. The encoded protein is CASSMSGGVDTQYF.

V usage is TRBV7-9 and J usage is TRBJ2-7; the D gene is possibly TRBD2 (6 bases). Germline V gives CDR1 SEHNR, CDR2 FQNEAQ (reference sequence). Between the trimmed V and J ends, which lost 0 bases and 2 bases, there was a span of 17 bases. This CDR3 spans 17 amino acids. As DNA, the CDR3 is TGTGCCAGCAGCTTAGCGCTCGCGGGGACGCGGGCCTACGAGCAGTACTTC. Amino acid sequence: CASSLALAGTRAYEQYF.

The CDR3 bases are TGTGCCAGTAGTATAGGACGGACTACAGATACGCAGTATTTT. It yields the protein CASSIGRTTDTQYF. The rearrangement joins TRBV19 to TRBJ2-3, with D tentatively TRBD2 (5 bases). Germline V gives CDR1 LNHDA, CDR2 SQIVND (reference sequence). Trimming removed 1 base at V and 3 bases at J, with 8 bases between. This CDR3 spans 14 amino acids.

There are a few counts of this clone. V usage is TRBV6-5 and J usage is TRBJ1-1; a weak D match, TRBD1 (5 bases). Trimming took off 10 bases at V and 6 bases at J, with 18 bases between the two ends. This CDR3 has 13 residues. The V gene's germline CDR1 is MNHEY and CDR2 SVGAGI. CDR3 sequence reads: CATMRADRSEAFF. The CDR3 nucleotides are TGTGCCACCATGCGGGCAGACAGATCTGAAGCTTTCTTT.

V usage is TRBV6-1 and J usage is TRBJ2-1; TRBD1 or TRBD2 may be the D gene (5 bases each). Germline V CDR1 and CDR2: MNHNS, SASEGT. V lost 8 bases to trimming and J lost 9 bases, with 20 bases between them. This CDR3 comprises 14 residues. The chain's CDR3 is CASGSGATSIEQFF. CDR3 nucleotide sequence: TGTGCCAGCGGATCCGGGGCAACATCGATTGAGCAGTTCTTC.